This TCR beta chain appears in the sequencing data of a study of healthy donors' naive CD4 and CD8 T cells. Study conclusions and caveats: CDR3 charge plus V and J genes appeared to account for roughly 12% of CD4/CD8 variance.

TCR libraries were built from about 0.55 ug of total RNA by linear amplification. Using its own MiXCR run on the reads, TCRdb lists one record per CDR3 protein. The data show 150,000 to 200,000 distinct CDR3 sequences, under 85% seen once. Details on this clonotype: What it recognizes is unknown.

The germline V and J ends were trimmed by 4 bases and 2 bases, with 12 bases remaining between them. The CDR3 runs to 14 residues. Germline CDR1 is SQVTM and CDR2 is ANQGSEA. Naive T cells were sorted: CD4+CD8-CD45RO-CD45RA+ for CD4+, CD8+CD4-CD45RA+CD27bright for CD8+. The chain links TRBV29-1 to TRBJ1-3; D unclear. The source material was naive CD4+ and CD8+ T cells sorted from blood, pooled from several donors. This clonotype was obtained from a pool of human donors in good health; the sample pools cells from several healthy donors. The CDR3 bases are TGCAGCGTTGGAGGTAGTGAACCTGGAAACACCATATATTTT. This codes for CSVGGSEPGNTIYF. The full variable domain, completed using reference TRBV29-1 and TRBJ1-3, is SAVISQKPSRDICQRGTSLTIQCQVDSQVTMMFWYRQQPGQSLTLIATANQGSEATYESGFVIDKFPISRPNLTFSTLTVSNMSPEDSSIYLCSVGGSEPGNTIYFGEGSWLTVV.